This paragraph covers one TCR beta chain sequence. The antigen is undetermined. This specimen belongs to a study of T-cell memory formation after mild COVID-19. Findings and caveats of the study: Contracting CD4+ clones sat mainly in CM and EM; CD8+ in EMRA.

Losses at the gene ends were 3 bases for V and 4 bases for J; bases not matched to a gene: 4. Germline CDR1 LGHNA, CDR2 YNFKEQ. The CDR3 length is 14 residues. One entry per CDR3 protein, called by TCRdb with MiXCR from the 5' RACE reads. The sample lists roughly 300,000 distinct CDR3 sequences, around 8% occurring once. This clonotype originated in a young man who had mild COVID-19 (a few samples of this study predate the infection). Cell type and time point are not known. The sample consisted of PBMCs or a T cell subset sorted from them (not recorded which). The rearrangement uses TRBV4-2 and TRBJ2-7; 9 nucleotides match TRBD1. The CDR3 bases are TGTGCCAGCAGCCATGGGACAGGGACGTACGAGCAGTACTTC. Amino acid sequence: CASSHGTGTYEQYF.